This T cell receptor (beta chain) was recovered during a study of low-dose radiotherapy and immunotherapy resistance in tumors (dated by TCRdb to between 2020 and 2023). Study-level background: Cohort 1 received 0.5 Gy per fraction every 2 weeks, with a prescribed total PTV dose of 6.5 Gy. Superscript III and a set of TRAV- and TRBV-specific primers were used to synthesize first-strand cDNA, so that both TCRalpha and TCRbeta chains were covered. Intravenous cyclophosphamide at 200 mg/m2 was administered every two weeks, one day ahead of each radiation and immunotherapy administration. For Cohort 2, the dose was 1 Gy per fraction given every two weeks, adding up to 13 Gy in total across 26 weeks. Starting on cycle 1 day 1, patients took 300 mg of aspirin by mouth once a day for four cycles. The translational analysis covered eight patients: three from the first dose cohort and the first five from the second dose cohort. Nivolumab and ipilimumab were both given intravenously, with nivolumab at a 240 mg flat dose every two weeks and ipilimumab at 1 mg/kg every six weeks. Trial participants were not randomized into treatment groups. Deep sequencing of TCRalpha and TCRbeta libraries was performed on an Illumina MiniSeq instrument.

The germline ends are 14 bases apart after V is trimmed by 3 bases and J by 6 bases. CDR1 and CDR2 are read off the germline V gene (reference sequence) as GTSNPN and SVGIG. From the cysteine through the phenylalanine, the CDR3 covers 13 amino acids. Of all the DNA, just the CDR3 is kept, 39 bases in frame from base 1. What this sample's time point label stands for: before trial treatment. Donors were enrolled in RACIN, a single-arm phase I dose-escalation trial combining nivolumab, ipilimumab, aspirin, low-dose cyclophosphamide and low-dose radiotherapy. To be eligible, a patient needed to have an advanced solid tumor that was TIL-negative. This clonotype was seen at least ten times. The antigen it recognizes is unknown. Base qualities are not provided; no much larger clone lies one nucleotide away. The instrument given in TCRdb is Illumina MiniSeq. An approximately 20-cycle PCR with Phusion amplified the TCRs, pairing a constant-region primer with the adapter that was attached to the V primers. The isolated mRNA was amplified using the MessageAmp II aRNA Amplification Kit, with in vitro transcription performed for less than 20 hours at 37 degrees C. mRNA for TCR sequencing was isolated with the Dynabeads mRNA DIRECT Purification Kit. Indexed Illumina adapters were added in a second Phusion PCR of roughly 26 cycles, after which AMPure XP beads were used to purify the products. Per the authors' processing: Custom Perl scripts pooled TCR sequences encoding the same protein, removed out-of-frame sequences and computed each clonotype's abundance. TCR sequences supported by only a single read were excluded from analysis. Repertoire metrics included Shannon entropy, Gini index, clonality, richness, and frequency of TCRs shared between repertoires. TCRdb itself trimmed the public reads at Q25 with fastp, ran MiXCR and retained productive beta chains. Entries that share a CDR3 protein sequence are merged under the most common genes and DNA. The authors' filters were not applied to this entry. The table for this sample lists tens of thousands of distinct CDR3 sequences; 12% of them were counted only once. The ten largest account for 6.2% of the sample.

The sequence joins TRBV30 to TRBJ1-2; the D gene remains uncertain. The TCR comes from a female donor with ovarian cancer. The sequenced sample was PBMCs, obtained before treatment. The sequenced DNA is TGTGCCTGGAGGGCTCCAGTGAGCCATGGCTACACCTTC. This translates into CAWRAPVSHGYTF.